The present T cell receptor beta chain was sequenced within a study of blood T cell repertoires in COVID-19. Turning to the study itself: Collection of acute and convalescent COVID-19 samples took place in the United States, Italy and Spain. T cells, B-cell-depleted T cells, or PBMCs provided the cDNA or gDNA that served as material.

V was clipped by 3 bases and J by 3 bases, with 11 bases between them. In germline, CDR1 is MDHEN, CDR2 SYDVKM. The CDR3 spans 15 residues. As originally analysed: It was from reference gene primer amplification that nucleated cell counts were estimated. TCRdb keeps only in-frame clones here, not all; method: immunoSEQ multiplex PCR. V and J calls and clone size are as listed in that table; D and trimming were resolved from the DNA. This table holds 200,000 to 250,000 clones, approximately 88% found once. During active infection, Seattle patients enrolled and were then monitored through disease. Sequences were obtained from peripheral blood. V gene TRBV28 combines with J gene TRBJ2-2, with D possibly matching TRBD1 (6 bases). This clonotype originated in a woman in her thirties with COVID-19, enrolled during active disease. The DNA of the CDR3 is TGTGCCAGCAGTTTTTTTGCAGGGGACACCGGGGAGCTGTTTTTT. Protein sequence: CASSFFAGDTGELFF.